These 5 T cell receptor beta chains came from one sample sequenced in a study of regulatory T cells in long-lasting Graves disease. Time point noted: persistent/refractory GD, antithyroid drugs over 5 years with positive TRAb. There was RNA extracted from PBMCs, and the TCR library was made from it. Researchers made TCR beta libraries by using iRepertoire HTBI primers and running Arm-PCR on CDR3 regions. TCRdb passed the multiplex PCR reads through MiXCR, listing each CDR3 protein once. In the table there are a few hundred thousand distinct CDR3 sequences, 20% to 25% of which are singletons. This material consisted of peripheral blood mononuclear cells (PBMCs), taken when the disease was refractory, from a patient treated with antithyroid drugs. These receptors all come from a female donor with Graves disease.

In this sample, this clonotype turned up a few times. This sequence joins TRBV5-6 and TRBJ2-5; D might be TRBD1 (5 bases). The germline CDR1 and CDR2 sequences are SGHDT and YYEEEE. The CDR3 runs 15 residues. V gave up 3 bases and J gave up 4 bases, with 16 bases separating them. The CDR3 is CASSSTQGVGETQYF. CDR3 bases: TGTGCCAGCAGCTCGACCCAGGGTGTGGGAGAGACCCAGTACTTC.

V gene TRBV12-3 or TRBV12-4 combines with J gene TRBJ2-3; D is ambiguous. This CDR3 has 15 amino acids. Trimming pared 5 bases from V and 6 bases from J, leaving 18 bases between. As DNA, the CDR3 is TGTGCCAGCAGTCCCGGGCTACTGGATCGCGATACGCAGTATTTT. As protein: CASSPGLLDRDTQYF.

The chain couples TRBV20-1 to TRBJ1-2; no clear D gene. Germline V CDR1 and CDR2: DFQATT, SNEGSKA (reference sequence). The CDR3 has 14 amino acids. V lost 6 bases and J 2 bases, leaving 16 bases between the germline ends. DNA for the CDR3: TGCAGTGCCCACCAAAACATCGAAAACTATGGCTACACCTTC. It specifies CSAHQNIENYGYTF.

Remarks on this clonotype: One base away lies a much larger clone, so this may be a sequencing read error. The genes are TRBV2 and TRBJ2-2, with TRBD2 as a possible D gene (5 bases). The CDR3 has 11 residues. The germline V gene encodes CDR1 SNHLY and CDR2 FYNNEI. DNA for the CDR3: TGTGCCAGCGGGTACACCGGGGAGCTGTCTTTT. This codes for CASGYTGELSF. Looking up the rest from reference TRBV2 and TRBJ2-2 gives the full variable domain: EPEVTQTPSHQVTQMGQEVILRCVPISNHLYFYWYRQILGQKVEFLVSFYNNEISEKSEIFDDQFSVERPDGSNFTLKIRSTKLEDSAMYFCASGYTGELSFGEGSRLTVL.

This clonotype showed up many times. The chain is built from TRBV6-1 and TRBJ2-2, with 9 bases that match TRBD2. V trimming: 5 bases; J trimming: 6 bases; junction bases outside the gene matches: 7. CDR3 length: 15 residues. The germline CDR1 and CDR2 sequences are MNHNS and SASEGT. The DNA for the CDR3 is TGTGCCAGCAGTCCCGGACTAGCGATGCCCGGGGAGCTGTTTTTT. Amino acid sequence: CASSPGLAMPGELFF.